The clone carrying this TCR beta chain was seen a handful of times. Its antigen remains unknown. This sample is drawn from a study of T cell repertoires in cytomegalovirus infection. For the study at large: Newly reported HLA-C-restricted and thoroughly characterized HLA-B-restricted CMV epitopes were employed. A matching HLA type, together with CMV infection, was signaled by public TCR beta signatures.

V was cut by 4 bases and J by 5 bases, with 17 bases left in between. Per the germline V gene, CDR1 is MGHDK and CDR2 is SYGVNS. The CDR3 length is 15 residues. TCRdb redid the calling of the reads with MiXCR, one entry per CDR3 protein. The sample shows approximately 110,000 distinct CDR3 sequences, around 28% of them seen only once. This clonotype was obtained from a human donor in good health (CMV status not recorded). Some clones in this sample may be carry-over from other donors' samples. The source material was CD8+ T cells from cultured PBMCs, sampled from culture after CMV antigen stimulation. The chain recombines TRBV25-1 with TRBJ2-5; the D gene is possibly TRBD2 (7 bases). The CDR3 bases are TGTGCCAGCAGTGGGGGGGGGGGCCTCCACGAGACCCAGTACTTC. Its protein is CASSGGGGLHETQYF.